A selection of T cell receptor beta chains follows, all from one sample in a study of control samples from healthy donors and cancer patients. Only in-frame clones appear in the TCRdb table, and some are missing; sequencing was by immunoSEQ multiplex PCR. Among roughly 180,000 clones, more than 85% were seen once, and the ten largest hold roughly 2%. Sequencing was done on a sample of blood. The source is a woman aged 40 to 50 in good health. The CDR3 runs from the conserved cysteine through the conserved F or W. Fields, in order: V gene, J gene, clone size, D gene, CDR3 protein, CDR3 DNA. A D gene is named only where the DNA matches it firmly. A clone size is listed for some rows: how often the clone was seen (once, few, many), or a class if it is expanded.

V: TRBV19; J: TRBJ1-5; size: few; D: TRBD1; CDR3: CASSILGQATNQPQHF; DNA: TGTGCCAGTAGTATTCTGGGACAGGCGACTAATCAGCCCCAGCATTTT
V: TRBV14; J: TRBJ2-3; size: NA; D: NA; CDR3: CASSQRGRTDTQYF; DNA: TGTGCCAGCAGCCAACGGGGTAGAACAGATACGCAGTATTTT
V: TRBV12-3/TRBV12-4; J: TRBJ1-2; size: NA; D: NA; CDR3: CASTIGSKAATF; DNA: TGTGCCAGCACGATCGGCAGCAAGGCTGCCACCTTC
V: TRBV7-6; J: TRBJ1-2; size: NA; D: NA; CDR3: CASSPEDTLYGYTF; DNA: TGTGCCAGCAGCCCCGAGGACACTCTCTATGGCTACACCTTC
V: TRBV4-1; J: TRBJ2-3; size: NA; D: NA; CDR3: CASSQSPPGTTKDTQYF; DNA: TGCGCCAGCAGCCAAAGTCCGCCCGGGACCACAAAGGATACGCAGTATTTT
V: TRBV5-1; J: TRBJ2-7; size: few; D: NA; CDR3: CASSPGQGGTSHPYEQYF; DNA: TGCGCCAGCAGCCCCGGACAGGGTGGGACTAGTCACCCCTACGAGCAGTACTTC
V: TRBV19; J: TRBJ2-3; size: NA; D: TRBD2; CDR3: CASSKYSGGAGTDTQYF; DNA: TGTGCCAGTAGTAAATATAGCGGGGGGGCAGGCACAGATACGCAGTATTTT
V: TRBV18; J: TRBJ2-5; size: NA; D: NA; CDR3: CASSQGLQIETQYF; DNA: TGTGCCAGCTCACAGGGGCTTCAAATCGAGACCCAGTACTTC
V: TRBV27; J: TRBJ2-4; size: NA; D: TRBD2; CDR3: CASSPGRGLAKNIQYF; DNA: TGTGCCAGCAGCCCAGGGAGGGGTTTAGCCAAAAACATTCAGTACTTC
V: TRBV19; J: TRBJ1-1; size: once; D: NA; CDR3: CASSFPGITEAFF; DNA: TGTGCCAGTAGTTTTCCAGGGATCACTGAAGCTTTCTTT
V: TRBV6-5; J: TRBJ1-1; size: NA; D: NA; CDR3: CASSYSGGTEAFF; DNA: TGTGCCAGCAGTTACTCCGGGGGGACTGAAGCTTTCTTT
V: TRBV3-1/TRBV3-2; J: TRBJ1-5; size: NA; D: TRBD1; CDR3: CASSRQGNQPQHF; DNA: TGTGCCAGCAGCAGACAGGGTAATCAGCCCCAGCATTTT
V: TRBV4-1; J: TRBJ1-5; size: NA; D: TRBD1; CDR3: CASSQKANRGPDQPQHF; DNA: TGCGCCAGCAGCCAGAAGGCCAACAGGGGTCCGGATCAGCCCCAGCATTTT
V: TRBV13; J: TRBJ2-2; size: NA; D: NA; CDR3: CASSSPGELFF; DNA: TGTGCCAGCAGCTCCCCCGGGGAGCTGTTTTTT